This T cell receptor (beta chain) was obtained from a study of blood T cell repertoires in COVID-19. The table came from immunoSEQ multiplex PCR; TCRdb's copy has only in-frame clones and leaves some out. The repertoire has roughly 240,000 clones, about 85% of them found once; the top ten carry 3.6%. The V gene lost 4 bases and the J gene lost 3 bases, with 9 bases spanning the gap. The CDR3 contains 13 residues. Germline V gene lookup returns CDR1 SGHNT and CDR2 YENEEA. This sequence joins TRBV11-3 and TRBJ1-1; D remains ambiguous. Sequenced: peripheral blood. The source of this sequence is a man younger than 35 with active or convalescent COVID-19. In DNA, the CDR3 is TGTGCCAGCAGCTCTAACAGAGACACTGAAGCTTTCTTT. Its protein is CASSSNRDTEAFF.